This T cell receptor (beta chain) was recorded in a study of blood T cell repertoires in COVID-19. The CDR3 runs 18 residues. Germline lookup yields CDR1 LNHDA and CDR2 SQIVND (reference sequence). The V and J ends lost 10 bases and 2 bases, in that order; junction bases with no gene match: 18. Authors' analysis steps: Amplification of reference gene primers was used by the study to estimate nucleated cell counts. Generated by immunoSEQ multiplex PCR, the TCRdb table keeps only in-frame clones and is missing some. That table is the source of V, J and clone size, and D and trimming were worked out from the DNA. The data contain some 170,000 clones, around nine tenths of them singletons.

The sequencing sample was made of peripheral blood. The sequence was obtained from a man between 60 and 75 years old with active or convalescent COVID-19. The chain couples TRBV19 to TRBJ1-5; 9 nucleotides agree with TRBD1. In DNA, the CDR3 is TGTGCCACCACCACAGAAAACAGGGGGCGAATTGGCAATCAGCCCCAGCATTTT. It is translated as CATTTENRGRIGNQPQHF. The variable domain in full, with the rest retrieved from reference TRBV19 and TRBJ1-5, is DGGITQSPKYLFRKEGQNVTLSCEQNLNHDAMYWYRQDPGQGLRLIYYSQIVNDFQKGDIAEGYSVSREKKESFPLTVTSAQKNPTAFYLCATTTENRGRIGNQPQHFGDGTRLSIL.